Reported below is one T cell receptor beta chain. This clonotype occurred a few times. Its antigen specificity is not known. Base-call qualities are not available, and no considerably larger clone is one nucleotide away. This entry belongs to a study of T cells after yellow fever vaccination (dated by TCRdb to about 2019). Background on the whole study: The SMART-Seq v4 Ultra Low Input RNA kit was used to prepare libraries from fractions with low cell numbers. Bulk PBMC replicates and cell subsets were isolated from blood drawn at multiple timepoints before and after both primary and secondary immunization. To track T-cell clones before and after primary and booster YFV17D yellow fever vaccination, bulk TCR alpha and beta repertoires were sequenced longitudinally. Two healthy male donors made up the cohort, one aged 18 to 29 years and the other aged 30 to 40 years.

TCR cDNA was synthesized by 5'RACE template switching, through which a universal primer site and unique molecular identifiers were introduced. Priming for cDNA synthesis came from both the TCR alpha and TCR beta constant segments. Libraries were amplified in two PCR steps, with sample barcodes and sequencing adapters added in the second step. Libraries were sequenced on Illumina HiSeq 2500 (2x100 bp) or NovaSeq (2x150 bp). The study's processing was this. Reads were demultiplexed and collapsed into UMI consensus sequences with MIGEC, and V(D)J alignment was performed with MiXCR. Vaccine-responding clonotypes were defined with edgeR using replicate PBMC samples, requiring FDR below 0.01 and a log2 fold change above 5 up to day 15. Each bulk clonotype received a CD4 or CD8 identity based on whether the sequenced CD4 or CD8 repertoire contained that clonotype at higher abundance. In-frame beta chains were kept once TCRdb had trimmed the public reads at Q25 with fastp and called clones with MiXCR. CDR3 protein sequences are deduplicated, and each keeps its most common genes and DNA. For this entry, the V and J calls and clone size follow TCRdb and not the study's own pipeline. This sample comprises hundreds of thousands of distinct CDR3 sequences, roughly 19% of them detected only once. Over 11% of the sample lies in the top ten.

V is trimmed back by 4 bases and J by 3 bases, and the junction contains 1 base that no gene match accounts for. CDR1 and CDR2 (SGHTA, FQGNSA) derive from the germline V gene. The CDR3 spans 14 residues, from the cysteine through the phenylalanine. Solely the CDR3 DNA is kept, with 42 bases framed from the first base. This specimen's treatment or condition label, per the study, means: live attenuated yellow fever vaccine strain. Two biological replicates of bulk PBMCs were collected at each blood-draw timepoint. PBMCs were isolated from peripheral blood using a standard Ficoll-Paque protocol. RNA was extracted with TriZol from bulk PBMCs, CD4 and CD8 fractions, and dextramer-positive and dextramer-negative fractions. Beyond this particular receptor, the publication reports: FACS-sorted repertoires could contain abundant contaminating clonotypes from the bulk population, so computational filtering was required. The study included only a couple of donors, which limits how far the findings can be generalized. Compared with the primary T-cell response, the secondary T-cell response was faster but weaker, reaching its peak on day 5 rather than on day 15. A small fraction of clonotypes showed up in both the CD4 and CD8 compartments, probably as a result of convergent recombination. After the booster, most of the clones that had expanded following primary vaccination were detected again (roughly 96% of CD4 and 80% to 90% of CD8), which suggests that memory was broadly maintained.

The source of this sequence is a man aged 25 to 45 who received the YFV17D yellow fever vaccine. This receptor chain uses TRBV7-2 and TRBJ2-2, and 8 junction bases match TRBD1. The input for sequencing was PBMCs, taken 15 days after the yellow fever booster vaccination. DNA sequence: TGTGCCAGCAGCTGGACAGGGTACACCGGGGAGCTGTTTTTT. Its protein reads: CASSWTGYTGELFF.